These 12 T cell receptor beta chains came from one sample sequenced in a study of cytomegalovirus exposure and HLA in healthy donors. The primer mix had 60 Vbeta and 13 Jbeta primers. TCRdb's copy holds only in-frame clones and misses some; the assay was immunoSEQ multiplex PCR. The data contain 150,000 to 190,000 clones, roughly four fifths of them singletons. Input material: PBMCs. The receptors were sampled from a man in his late teens or twenties in good health and CMV-seronegative.

This clone appeared once. The chain couples TRBV27 to TRBJ2-3, with 10 nucleotides matching TRBD1. The V and J ends lost 8 bases and 0 bases, in that order; junction bases with no gene match: 8. The V gene's germline CDR1 is MNHEY and CDR2 SMNVEV (reference sequence). The CDR3 runs to 16 residues. The CDR3 spells CASGRRTGGSTDTQYF. The CDR3 DNA follows: TGTGCCAGCGGACGCCGGACAGGGGGGAGCACAGATACGCAGTATTTT.

V gene TRBV5-5 combines with J gene TRBJ2-7; D gene uncertain. The CDR3 has 12 amino acids. Germline lookup yields CDR1 SGHKS and CDR2 YYEKEE (reference sequence). V was shortened by 5 bases and J by 2 bases, with 8 bases between the two germline ends. The CDR3 region has the DNA TGTGCCAGCAGGACGGAGACCTACGAGCAGTACTTC. Encoded protein: CASRTETYEQYF. The variable domain in full, completed from reference TRBV5-5 and TRBJ2-7, reads DAGVTQSPTHLIKTRGQQVTLRCSPISGHKSVSWYQQVLGQGPQFIFQYYEKEERGRGNFPDRFSARQFPNYSSELNVNALLLGDSALYLCASRTETYEQYFGPGTRLTVT.

V usage is TRBV6-5 and J usage is TRBJ1-1; 10 bases are shared with TRBD1. The ends lost 2 bases at V and 5 bases at J; junction bases unmatched: 8. The CDR3 runs 16 residues. Germline-derived CDR1 and CDR2 are MNHEY and SVGAGI. The CDR3 protein is CASSYAPDRGGTEAFF. The CDR3 DNA sequence: TGTGCCAGCAGTTACGCCCCGGACAGGGGGGGAACTGAAGCTTTCTTT.

The V and J genes are TRBV6-5 and TRBJ1-2; D possibly corresponds to TRBD1 (6 bases). The CDR3 is 15 residues long. The germline V gene encodes CDR1 MNHEY and CDR2 SVGAGI. V lost 5 bases and J lost 4, with 17 bases in between. The CDR3: CASSPNLGDIYGYTF. The CDR3 DNA sequence: TGTGCCAGCAGTCCCAACCTAGGGGACATCTATGGCTACACCTTC.

The V call is TRBV11-2, the J call TRBJ2-7; D perhaps matches TRBD1 (5 bases). CDR3 size: 15 residues. Trimming removed 0 bases at V and 2 bases at J, with 11 bases between. The germline CDR1 and CDR2 sequences are SGHAT and FQNNGV. CDR3 DNA sequence: TGTGCCAGCAGCTTAGAAAAGGGGCCGGCCTACGAGCAGTACTTC. Its protein product is CASSLEKGPAYEQYF.

This clone was seen only a few times. This chain uses TRBV15 with TRBJ2-1; D is uncertain. This CDR3 is built from 14 residues. The V gene's germline CDR1 is LNHNV and CDR2 YYDKDF (reference sequence). Trimming shortened V by 5 bases and J by 2 bases, and 10 bases separated the two germline ends. CDR3 nucleotides: TGTGCCACCAGCCTAGACCCAGCCTACAATGAGCAGTTCTTC. As protein: CATSLDPAYNEQFF.

This sequence joins TRBV10-3 and TRBJ2-1, with D uncertain. V was trimmed by 10 bases and J by 5 bases, leaving 12 bases between them. Germline CDR1 is ENHRY and CDR2 is SYGVKD. This CDR3 spans 12 amino acids. Here the CDR3 reads CASANFDNEQFF. The CDR3 DNA reads TGTGCCAGCGCAAACTTCGACAATGAGCAGTTCTTC.

The chain carries TRBV19 and TRBJ2-7; the match to TRBD1 covers 8 bases. With V trimmed by 5 bases and J by 6 bases, 9 bases remained unmatched. CDR1 is LNHDA and CDR2 is SQIVND in the germline V gene (reference sequence). CDR3 length: 14 amino acids. The CDR3 region has the DNA TGTGCCAGTAGTGGACAGGGATCCCCTCGCGAGCAGTACTTC. Protein product: CASSGQGSPREQYF.

This clone was observed a few times. Other DNA sequences in the same sample also yield this CDR3. This chain links TRBV7-8 with TRBJ2-5, with a possible D match to TRBD2 (5 bases). V lost 5 bases and J lost 2, with 6 bases in between. Looked up from germline, CDR1 is SGHVS and CDR2 is FQNEAQ. The CDR3 runs to 12 residues. The CDR3: CASSRDQETQYF. The CDR3 nucleotides are TGTGCCAGCAGCCGGGATCAAGAGACCCAGTACTTC.

The gene calls are TRBV5-1 and TRBJ2-3; possible D gene TRBD1, 6 bases. This CDR3 region has 16 residues. Per germline, CDR1 SGHRS and CDR2 YFSETQ. The V and J ends lost 4 bases and 0 bases respectively, with 15 bases between them. In DNA, the CDR3 is TGCGCCAGCAGCGGAACCACCGGACAGAGCACAGATACGCAGTATTTT. It yields the protein CASSGTTGQSTDTQYF.

J is TRBJ2-2 and V is TRBV5-6, with 8 bases lining up with TRBD1. The junction had 2 bases not matched to a gene; V was cut back by 0 bases and J by 1 base. The length of the CDR3 is 16 residues. Germline CDR1 is SGHDT and CDR2 is YYEEEE. This CDR3 reads CASSLGTGLNTGELFF. The CDR3 DNA is TGTGCCAGCAGCTTGGGGACAGGGCTGAACACCGGGGAGCTGTTTTTT. Based on the CDR3 plus reference TRBV5-6 and TRBJ2-2, the full variable domain is DAGVTQSPTHLIKTRGQQVTLRCSPKSGHDTVSWYQQALGQGPQFIFQYYEEEERQRGNFPDRFSGHQFPNYSSELNVNALLLGDSALYLCASSLGTGLNTGELFFGEGSRLTVL.

This sequence joins TRBV6-5 and TRBJ2-7, with D perhaps matching TRBD1 (6 bases). CDR1 MNHEY and CDR2 SVGAGI come from the germline V gene. CDR3 length equals 15 residues. The ends were cut back, 4 bases at V and 1 base at J, with 14 bases in the middle. Here the CDR3 reads CASSSTGSGSYEQYF. CDR3 in DNA: TGTGCCAGCAGTTCGACAGGTAGTGGGTCCTACGAGCAGTACTTC.